Listed below are T cell receptor beta chains from one sample, sequenced in a study of control samples from healthy donors and cancer patients. Some clones are missing from TCRdb's copy, which holds only in-frame ones; the method was immunoSEQ multiplex PCR. Among around 130,000 clones listed, roughly 84% were seen once. The sequencing sample was made of blood. The receptors originated from a man aged 45 to 65 in good health. The CDR3 runs from the conserved cysteine through the conserved F or W. D genes are given only for firm matches. Size values are once, few and many counts, or a class for expanded clones, and some rows have none.

CDR3aa: CASSAVAHSYEQYF
CDR3nt: TGTGCCAGCAGTGCGGTAGCGCACTCCTACGAGCAGTACTTC
v_gene: TRBV6-4
j_gene: TRBJ2-7
d_gene: .
abundance: .
len: 14

CDR3aa: CASSPGTSGGQETQYF
CDR3nt: TGTGCCAGCTCACCGGGGACTAGCGGGGGACAAGAGACCCAGTACTTC
v_gene: TRBV18
j_gene: TRBJ2-5
d_gene: TRBD2
abundance: .
len: 16

CDR3aa: CASSLGQGAEAFF
CDR3nt: TGTGCCAGCAGCTTAGGTCAGGGTGCTGAAGCTTTCTTT
v_gene: TRBV7-3
j_gene: TRBJ1-1
d_gene: .
abundance: .
len: 13

CDR3aa: CATVTSSGNTIYF
CDR3nt: TGTGCCACCGTTACCAGCTCTGGAAACACCATATATTTT
v_gene: TRBV19
j_gene: TRBJ1-3
d_gene: .
abundance: .
len: 13

CDR3aa: CASSEEAGDLNTEAFF
CDR3nt: TGTGCCAGCAGTGAAGAAGCAGGGGACCTGAACACTGAAGCTTTCTTT
v_gene: TRBV6-1
j_gene: TRBJ1-1
d_gene: .
abundance: .
len: 16

CDR3aa: CSVEDRRGGRYEQYF
CDR3nt: TGCAGCGTTGAAGACCGTCGGGGGGGTCGATACGAGCAGTACTTC
v_gene: TRBV29-1
j_gene: TRBJ2-7
d_gene: TRBD2
abundance: .
len: 15

CDR3aa: CSASTGADEQYF
CDR3nt: TGCAGTGCTAGTACAGGCGCTGACGAGCAGTACTTC
v_gene: TRBV20-1
j_gene: TRBJ2-7
d_gene: .
abundance: .
len: 12

CDR3aa: CASSRGFYEQYF
CDR3nt: TGTGCCAGCAGTCGGGGGTTTTACGAGCAGTACTTC
v_gene: TRBV6-6
j_gene: TRBJ2-7
d_gene: .
abundance: once
len: 12

CDR3aa: CASSAGRGRSGKLFF
CDR3nt: TGTGCCAGCAGTGCGGGGAGGGGGCGCTCAGGAAAACTGTTTTTT
v_gene: TRBV27
j_gene: TRBJ1-4
d_gene: TRBD1
abundance: .
len: 15

CDR3aa: CACMPGVTGGELFF
CDR3nt: TGTGCCTGCATGCCGGGGGTAACGGGCGGGGAGCTGTTTTTT
v_gene: TRBV30
j_gene: TRBJ2-2
d_gene: .
abundance: .
len: 14

CDR3aa: CASSLTGDVGEKLFF
CDR3nt: TGCGCCAGCAGCCTTACAGGGGATGTCGGCGAAAAACTGTTTTTT
v_gene: TRBV5-1
j_gene: TRBJ1-4
d_gene: TRBD1
abundance: .
len: 15